Below, 30 T cell receptor beta chains from the same sample are listed, as sequenced in a study of T cells in Graves' hyperthyroidism and ophthalmopathy. Amplified TCR beta CDR3 regions came from RNA transcripts. RT-PCR in the first round (using the HTBI primer set) targeted the TCR CDR3. One entry per CDR3 protein results from TCRdb running MiXCR on the multiplex PCR reads. The table includes approximately 600,000 distinct CDR3 sequences, approximately 15% detected once. The sequencing input was blood. Every receptor here comes from a woman between 25 and 40 years old with Graves' hyperthyroidism that later progressed to Graves' ophthalmopathy.

The rearrangement joins TRBV18 to TRBJ2-7; 7 bases line up with TRBD1. The ends lost 3 bases at V and 6 bases at J; junction bases unmatched: 14. CDR3 length equals 16 residues. The germline CDR1 and CDR2 sequences are KGHSH and LQKENI. The DNA for the CDR3 is TGTGCCAGCTCACCGCCCCCGGGACAGCCTCCAGGCGAGCAGTACTTC. Translating gives CASSPPPGQPPGEQYF.

In this sample, this clonotype turned up many times. The chain joins TRBV11-2 to TRBJ1-1; 9 nucleotides match TRBD1. The V and J ends lost 5 bases and 3 bases, in that order; junction bases with no gene match: 7. This CDR3 is 15 amino acids long. Germline V gives CDR1 SGHAT, CDR2 FQNNGV. In DNA form, the CDR3 reads TGTGCCAGCAGCCCTCGAGGACAGGGGTACACTGAAGCTTTCTTT. Its translation is CASSPRGQGYTEAFF.

The chain is built from TRBV2 and TRBJ2-1; 10 positions agree with TRBD2. V trimming: 0 bases; J trimming: 7 bases; junction bases outside the gene matches: 6. Germline loops: CDR1 SNHLY, CDR2 FYNNEI. The CDR3 extends over 16 amino acids. Written as DNA, the CDR3 is TGTGCCAGCAGTGAAGCCCCCCCTAGCGGGAGTAATGAGCAGTTCTTC. Protein: CASSEAPPSGSNEQFF.

This clonotype was seen at least ten times. The rearrangement links TRBV12-3 or TRBV12-4 to TRBJ1-2; possible D gene TRBD1, 5 bases. The ends were cut back, 9 bases at V and 7 bases at J, with 18 bases in the middle. This CDR3 comprises 13 residues. CDR3 amino acids: CASWTGTPRGYTF. The CDR3 DNA follows: TGTGCCAGTTGGACCGGGACTCCGCGTGGCTACACCTTC.

This clonotype has ten or more counts. The chain links TRBV7-2 to TRBJ1-1; D is unclear. V was cut by 7 bases and J by 7 bases, with 19 bases left in between. The CDR3 totals 14 residues. CDR1 is SGHTA and CDR2 is FQGNSA in the germline V gene. CDR3 region: CASTVRHGMLEAFF. The CDR3 DNA sequence: TGTGCCAGCACGGTAAGACACGGGATGCTTGAAGCTTTCTTT. The full variable domain, rest sourced from reference TRBV7-2 and TRBJ1-1, is GAGVSQSPSNKVTEKGKDVELRCDPISGHTALYWYRQSLGQGLEFLIYFQGNSAPDKSGLPSDRFSAERTGGSVSTLTIQRTQQEDSAVYLCASTVRHGMLEAFFGQGTRLTVV.

At least ten counts were recorded for this clonotype. The CDR3 DNA follows: TGTGCCAGCAGCCAGCCTGGACAAAGCAATCAGCCCCAGCATTTT. Translated: CASSQPGQSNQPQHF. This chain links TRBV12-3 or TRBV12-4 with TRBJ1-5; possible D gene TRBD1, 5 bases. The CDR3 has 15 residues. V shed 6 bases and J shed 1 base, with 13 bases lying between them.

This clonotype was detected many times. The chain carries TRBV6-5 and TRBJ2-3, with D possibly matching TRBD2 (6 bases). Trimming stripped 2 bases from V and 5 bases from J, with 11 bases between. Germline lookup yields CDR1 MNHEY and CDR2 SVGAGI. CDR3 length equals 14 residues. The CDR3 DNA sequence: TGTGCCAGCAGTTACACCCGGGGAGGAGATACGCAGTATTTT. Its protein product is CASSYTRGGDTQYF.

Ten or more counts support this clonotype. The CDR3 DNA is TGTGCCTGGAATCCGGGACAGGGGTGGAATGAGCAGTTCTTC. Residues: CAWNPGQGWNEQFF. This rearrangement joins TRBV30 to TRBJ2-1, with TRBD1 matching 10 bases. The CDR3 is made up of 14 amino acids. Losses at the gene ends were 4 bases for V and 7 bases for J; bases not matched to a gene: 7. CDR1 and CDR2 from the germline V gene are GTSNPN and SVGIG (reference sequence).

The rearrangement links TRBV7-9 to TRBJ2-3; no reliable D call. The CDR3 contains 15 residues. CDR1 and CDR2 (germline): SEHNR, FQNEAQ (reference sequence). Trimming pared 1 base from V and 2 bases from J, leaving 10 bases between. The CDR3: CASSLGWDSTDTQYF. CDR3 DNA sequence: TGTGCCAGCAGCTTAGGTTGGGATTCCACAGATACGCAGTATTTT. Drawing the rest from reference TRBV7-9 and TRBJ2-3, the complete variable domain is DTGVSQNPRHKITKRGQNVTFRCDPISEHNRLYWYRQTLGQGPEFLTYFQNEAQLEKSRLLSDRFSAERPKGSFSTLEIQRTEQGDSAMYLCASSLGWDSTDTQYFGPGTRLTVL.

The chain joins TRBV3-1 to TRBJ2-5, with 9 bases that match TRBD2. The CDR3 spans 16 residues. J gave up 4 bases and V 4 bases, and 10 bases lay outside the gene matches. In germline, CDR1 is LGHDT, CDR2 YNNKEL (reference sequence). This chain's CDR3 is CASSPGVAGGSETQYF. In nucleotides, the CDR3 is TGTGCCAGCAGCCCAGGGGTTGCGGGAGGGTCAGAGACCCAGTACTTC.

This clonotype has a handful of counts. This may be a read error, as it is one base from a much larger clone. The gene calls are TRBV6-1 and TRBJ2-7, with no clear D. The germline V gene encodes CDR1 MNHNS and CDR2 SASEGT. The CDR3 length is 11 residues. V was pared by 8 bases and J by 0 bases, with 5 bases between. The CDR3 bases are TGTGCCAGCGAGAGCTCCTACGAGCAGTACTTC. It encodes CASESSYEQYF.

The gene calls are TRBV6-1 and TRBJ2-7; 11 bases are a match to TRBD2. Per the germline V gene, CDR1 is MNHNS and CDR2 is SASEGT. This CDR3 has 18 residues. J was trimmed by 0 bases and V by 5 bases; bases with no gene match: 12. The CDR3 DNA sequence: TGTGCCAGCAGTTCTCCCCCCGCCACTAGCGGGAGCTCCTACGAGCAGTACTTC. It specifies CASSSPPATSGSSYEQYF.

This clonotype was seen many times. At one boundary the junction diverges from the germline segment, which might be a read error. This chain links TRBV6-1 with TRBJ2-5, with D perhaps TRBD1 or TRBD2 (5 bases each). There are 13 residues in the CDR3. Germline CDR1 is MNHNS and CDR2 is SASEGT. CDR3 sequence (DNA): TGTGCCAGCAGTAGGGACGGTCAAGATACCCAGTACTTC. Its translation: CASSRDGQDTQYF.

This clonotype occurred many times. The rearrangement joins TRBV19 to TRBJ1-1, with D maybe TRBD1 (5 bases). The V end was cut by 4 bases, the J end by 4 bases, with 16 bases between. CDR3 size: 15 residues. The germline V gene encodes CDR1 LNHDA and CDR2 SQIVND (reference sequence). The CDR3 here is CASSKTTRVGTEAFF. The CDR3 coding sequence is TGTGCCAGTAGTAAAACTACCAGGGTCGGCACTGAAGCTTTCTTT.

This clonotype was detected many times. The chain uses TRBV20-1 and TRBJ1-1; D is possibly TRBD1 (5 bases). The CDR3 is 14 amino acids. Germline values: CDR1 DFQATT, CDR2 SNEGSKA (reference sequence). V was cut by 0 bases and J by 10 bases, with 18 bases left in between. The CDR3 spells CSARDPPQGLAAFF. The CDR3 coding sequence is TGCAGTGCTAGAGATCCCCCCCAGGGCCTCGCAGCTTTCTTT.

As for this clonotype: Compared with germline, one end of the junction differs, possibly owing to a read error. The V call is TRBV30, the J call TRBJ1-4; D is uncertain. The CDR3 has 16 residues. Germline V gene data show CDR1 as GTSNPN and CDR2 as SVGIG (reference sequence). CDR3 sequence (DNA): TGTGCCTGGAGTGATGAAGGGCCCAGCTGGGGTGAAAAACTGGTTTTT. Translation: CAWSDEGPSWGEKLVF.

This clonotype was found a few times. V gene TRBV3-1 combines with J gene TRBJ1-2; possibly TRBD1 for D (5 bases). This CDR3 has 14 residues. Germline V lookup: CDR1 LGHDT, CDR2 YNNKEL (reference sequence). The V gene lost 1 base and the J gene lost 8 bases, with 14 bases spanning the gap. CDR3 loop: CASSQVAQGGGYTF. DNA of the CDR3: TGTGCCAGCAGCCAAGTAGCTCAGGGAGGCGGCTACACCTTC.

This chain uses TRBV7-2 with TRBJ2-7; 8 bases fit TRBD1. CDR1 SGHTA and CDR2 FQGNSA come from the germline V gene. The CDR3 length is 16 residues. The V gene end was trimmed by 4 bases and the J gene end by 4 bases; junction bases not matched to a gene: 12. CDR3 loop: CASSSRTGSIRYEQYF. The CDR3 nucleotides read TGTGCCAGCAGCTCCCGGACAGGGAGCATACGTTACGAGCAGTACTTC.

This clonotype was counted at least ten times. V gene TRBV20-1 combines with J gene TRBJ2-5, with TRBD2 matching 11 bases. This CDR3 contains 15 residues. V dropped 5 bases and J dropped 2; count of bases not matched to a gene: 7. Germline CDR1 reads DFQATT; CDR2 reads SNEGSKA (reference sequence). CDR3 DNA sequence: TGCAGTGCTCTGCAACTAGCGGGGGATCAAGAGACCCAGTACTTC. As protein: CSALQLAGDQETQYF.

The chain uses TRBV30 and TRBJ2-5, with 9 bases lining up with TRBD2. Germline V gene data show CDR1 as GTSNPN and CDR2 as SVGIG (reference sequence). The CDR3 is made up of 13 amino acids. The ends lost 8 bases at V and 2 bases at J; junction bases unmatched: 6. The CDR3 spells CARPTSGQETQYF. In DNA, the CDR3 is TGTGCCCGGCCGACTAGCGGACAAGAGACCCAGTACTTC.

The chain links TRBV11-2 to TRBJ2-7, with 7 bases fitting TRBD2. The CDR3 consists of 15 residues. Trimming at V came to 1 base and at J to 4 bases, leaving 7 bases not matched to a gene. Germline loops: CDR1 SGHAT, CDR2 FQNNGV. CDR3 sequence reads: CASSLGSGLQYEQYF. The CDR3 nucleotides read TGTGCCAGCAGCTTAGGCTCGGGACTACAATACGAGCAGTACTTC.

This clonotype was counted only a few times. The rearrangement uses TRBV7-6 and TRBJ1-1, with D possibly matching TRBD1 (5 bases). The CDR3 extends over 13 amino acids. Germline V gene data show CDR1 as SGHVS and CDR2 as FNYEAQ. V shed 0 bases and J shed 8 bases, with 10 bases lying between them. The DNA for the CDR3 is TGTGCCAGCAGCTTAGCGTCGGAGGGGGAAGCTTTCTTT. It translates to CASSLASEGEAFF.

Ten or more counts support this clonotype. This rearrangement joins TRBV2 to TRBJ2-1, with D uncertain. The V gene's germline CDR1 is SNHLY and CDR2 FYNNEI. The CDR3 is 14 amino acids. V gave up 2 bases and J gave up 0 bases, with 5 bases separating them. The CDR3 sequence: CASSEIGSYNEQFF. In DNA form, the CDR3 reads TGTGCCAGCAGTGAAATCGGCTCCTACAATGAGCAGTTCTTC.

This clonotype occurred many times. The chain combines TRBV24-1 with TRBJ2-3, with 8 bases aligning to TRBD2. The CDR3 is 12 amino acids. Germline CDR1 and CDR2: KGHDR and SFDVKD. The V gene end was trimmed by 4 bases and the J gene end by 8 bases; junction bases not matched to a gene: 1. DNA for the CDR3: TGTGCCACCAGTGAAGCGGGGGCTACGCAGTATTTT. As protein: CATSEAGATQYF.

A few counts support this clonotype. The chain is built from TRBV27 and TRBJ2-7, with D uncertain. This CDR3 spans 18 amino acids. Germline V gives CDR1 MNHEY, CDR2 SMNVEV (reference sequence). Trimming stripped 4 bases from V and 2 bases from J, with 24 bases between. This chain's CDR3 is CASSYATIPTIPPYEQYF. Here the CDR3 DNA reads TGTGCCAGCAGTTACGCTACAATCCCGACCATACCTCCCTACGAGCAGTACTTC.

This clonotype was observed at least ten times. The J gene is TRBJ2-3, the V gene TRBV11-3; 13 bases are a match to TRBD2. The CDR3 has 16 amino acids. With V trimmed by 5 bases and J by 2 bases, 4 bases remained unmatched. Germline V gene lookup returns CDR1 SGHNT and CDR2 YENEEA. CDR3 sequence (DNA): TGTGCCAGCAGCAAGGGACTAGCGGGAACCACAGATACGCAGTATTTT. Translating gives CASSKGLAGTTDTQYF. The full variable domain, its missing parts supplied by reference TRBV11-3 and TRBJ2-3, is EAGVVQSPRYKIIEKKQPVAFWCNPISGHNTLYWYLQNLGQGPELLIRYENEEAVDDSQLPKDRFSAERLKGVDSTLKIQPAELGDSAVYLCASSKGLAGTTDTQYFGPGTRLTVL.

This clonotype has only a few counts. The chain is built from TRBV27 and TRBJ2-7; D gene unclear. V dropped 8 bases and J dropped 2 bases, with 16 bases sitting between them. The CDR3 covers 14 residues. Looked up from germline, CDR1 is MNHEY and CDR2 is SMNVEV (reference sequence). The CDR3 region has the DNA TGTGCCAGCGGTTCCTCCCGCCTGGCCTACGAGCAGTACTTC. It yields the protein CASGSSRLAYEQYF.

The V call is TRBV19, the J call TRBJ2-3; D call uncertain. Deletions cut 9 bases from V and 2 bases from J, with 15 bases between. The germline V gene encodes CDR1 LNHDA and CDR2 SQIVND (reference sequence). There are 14 residues in the CDR3. The CDR3 DNA is TGTGCCAGCACGACATGGTTATTCACAGATACGCAGTATTTT. Translated: CASTTWLFTDTQYF. Variable domain in full (rest from reference TRBV19 and TRBJ2-3): DGGITQSPKYLFRKEGQNVTLSCEQNLNHDAMYWYRQDPGQGLRLIYYSQIVNDFQKGDIAEGYSVSREKKESFPLTVTSAQKNPTAFYLCASTTWLFTDTQYFGPGTRLTVL.

This clonotype was observed at least ten times. The rearrangement links TRBV20-1 to TRBJ1-3; TRBD1 aligns across 10 bases. V trimming: 6 bases; J trimming: 9 bases; junction bases outside the gene matches: 26. CDR3 size: 19 residues. Germline V gene data show CDR1 as DFQATT and CDR2 as SNEGSKA (reference sequence). DNA for the CDR3: TGCAGTGCAAGCACCCGGTTTGGGACATCGACAGGGGGCTTTGGCACCATATATTTT. Its protein is CSASTRFGTSTGGFGTIYF.

This chain joins TRBV11-2 and TRBJ1-3; 7 bases line up with TRBD1. V shed 1 base and J 4 bases; nucleotides not matched to a gene: 10. CDR1 SGHAT and CDR2 FQNNGV come from the germline V gene. CDR3 length equals 17 residues. The CDR3 DNA sequence: TGTGCCAGCAGCTTAGGGACAGGCCCTGGGGTAGGAAACACCATATATTTT. Its protein is CASSLGTGPGVGNTIYF.